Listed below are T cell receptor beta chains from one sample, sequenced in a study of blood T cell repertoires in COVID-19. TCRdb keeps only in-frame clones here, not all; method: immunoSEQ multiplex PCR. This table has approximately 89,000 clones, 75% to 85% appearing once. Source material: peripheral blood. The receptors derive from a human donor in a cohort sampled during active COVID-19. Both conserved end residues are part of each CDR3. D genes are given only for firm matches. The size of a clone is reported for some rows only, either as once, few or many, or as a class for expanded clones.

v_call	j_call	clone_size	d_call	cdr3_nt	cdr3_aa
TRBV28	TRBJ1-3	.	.	TGTGCCAGCAGTCTGGGCTTGTTTGGAAACACCATATATTTT	CASSLGLFGNTIYF
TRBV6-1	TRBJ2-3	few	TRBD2	TGTGCCAGCAGTGAAAAGCGGGGGGGCCGAACAGATACGCAGTATTTT	CASSEKRGGRTDTQYF
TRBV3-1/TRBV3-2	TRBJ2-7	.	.	TGTGCCAGCAGCCGACAGGTCTCCTACGAGCAGTACTTC	CASSRQVSYEQYF
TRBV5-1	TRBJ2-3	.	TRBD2	TGCGCCAGCAGCTTGGGCCTAGCGGGGGGGCCGGATACGCAGTATTTT	CASSLGLAGGPDTQYF
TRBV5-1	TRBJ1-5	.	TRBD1	TGCGCCAGCAGCCGGGGGACAGGTTCTTTCCTCAATCAGCCCCAGCATTTT	CASSRGTGSFLNQPQHF
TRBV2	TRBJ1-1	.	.	TGTGCCAGCACCCTAGTGTCCCTTGGGAACACTGAAGCTTTCTTT	CASTLVSLGNTEAFF
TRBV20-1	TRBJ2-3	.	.	TGCAGTGCCACCCGGTCCGGGGGACAGTATTTT	CSATRSGGQYF
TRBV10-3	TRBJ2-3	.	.	TGTGCCATCGCGGGTAGCGGCACAGATACGCAGTATTTT	CAIAGSGTDTQYF
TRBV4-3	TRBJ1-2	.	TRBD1	TGCGCCAGCAGCCATCTTAATCCGGGACAGGGTAATGGCTACACCTTC	CASSHLNPGQGNGYTF
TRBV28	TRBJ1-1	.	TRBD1	TGTGCCAGCAGTCCTAAACACTACAGGGGAGGCACTGAAGCTTTCTTT	CASSPKHYRGGTEAFF
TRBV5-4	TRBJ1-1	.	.	TGTGCCAGCAGCTTAGCGCTCGAGAACACTGAAGCTTTCTTT	CASSLALENTEAFF
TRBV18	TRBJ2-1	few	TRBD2	TGTGCCAGCTCACCGCCCGCGGGCGGGGGTGAGCAGTTCTTC	CASSPPAGGGEQFF
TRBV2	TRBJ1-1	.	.	TGTGCCAGCAGTGAAGACAGGAACACTGAAGCTTTCTTT	CASSEDRNTEAFF
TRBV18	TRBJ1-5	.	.	TGTGCCAGCTCACCAGATGGCAGGGGTCAGCCCCAGCATTTT	CASSPDGRGQPQHF
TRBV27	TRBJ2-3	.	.	TGTGCCAGCAGTCCCCGACCGGGGGTGGGCACAGATACGCAGTATTTT	CASSPRPGVGTDTQYF
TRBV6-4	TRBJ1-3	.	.	TGTGCCAGCATGCACAGGGTAAAGGGAAACACCATATATTTT	CASMHRVKGNTIYF
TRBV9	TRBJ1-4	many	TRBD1	TGTGCCAGCAGCGTAGGAGGTGGGGGACAGTGGAATGAAAAACTGTTTTTT	CASSVGGGGQWNEKLFF
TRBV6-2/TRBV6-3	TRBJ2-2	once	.	TGTGCCAGCAGCCCCAGGTGGGGGGAGCTGTTTTTT	CASSPRWGELFF
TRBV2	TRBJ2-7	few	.	TGTGCCAGCAGTGAAAGGCAGGGAAGAAACGAGCAGTACTTC	CASSERQGRNEQYF
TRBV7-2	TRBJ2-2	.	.	TGTGCCAGCAGCGCCACAGAGGAGCTGTTTTTT	CASSATEELFF
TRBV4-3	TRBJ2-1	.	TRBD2	TGCGCCAGCAGGTCGACTAGCGGGGCTCATGAGCAGTTCTTC	CASRSTSGAHEQFF
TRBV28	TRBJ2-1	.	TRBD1	TGTGCCAGCGGGAACAGGGGTCCCAGCAATGAGCAGTTCTTC	CASGNRGPSNEQFF
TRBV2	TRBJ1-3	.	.	TGTGCCAGCAGTTGGGACAACCTCTCTGGAAACACCATATATTTT	CASSWDNLSGNTIYF
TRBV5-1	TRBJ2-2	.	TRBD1	TGCGCCAGCAGCTCGGGACAGGGGGACACCGGGGAGCTGTTTTTT	CASSSGQGDTGELFF
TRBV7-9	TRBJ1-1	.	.	TGTGCCAGCAGAGACAGTATCACTGAAGCTTTCTTT	CASRDSITEAFF
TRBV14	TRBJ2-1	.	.	TGTGCCAGCAGCCAAACCAGGGGATGGAATGAGCAGTTCTTC	CASSQTRGWNEQFF
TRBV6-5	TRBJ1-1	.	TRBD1	TGTGCCAGCACCGAGGACAGGGGAGGGGGGAGAGCTTTCTTT	CASTEDRGGGRAFF
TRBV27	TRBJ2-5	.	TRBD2	TGTGCCAGCAGTTTAGACTGGGGAGGGGAGACCCAGTACTTC	CASSLDWGGETQYF
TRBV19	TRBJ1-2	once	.	TGTGCCAGTAGTACTTGGGACACCCCTAACTATGGCTACACCTTC	CASSTWDTPNYGYTF
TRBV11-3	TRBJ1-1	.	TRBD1	TGTGCCAGCAGCTTCTTGACAGGGACTGAAGCTTTCTTT	CASSFLTGTEAFF
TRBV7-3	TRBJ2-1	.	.	TGTGCCAGCAGCTTAGGGGGGAGAGATGAGCAGTTCTTC	CASSLGGRDEQFF
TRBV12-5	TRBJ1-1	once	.	TGTGCTAGTGGTTTGGGATCGGGGGGGGTCACTGAAGCTTTCTTT	CASGLGSGGVTEAFF
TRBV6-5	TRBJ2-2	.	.	TGTGCCAGCAGCAGGGATCTCACCGGGGAGCTGTTTTTT	CASSRDLTGELFF
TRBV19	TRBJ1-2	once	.	TGTGCCAGTAGTATAGATGTCGGGGGGGCGCCGGTGGATTATGGCTACACCTTC	CASSIDVGGAPVDYGYTF